This T cell receptor beta chain was sequenced during a study of CXCR3-negative and CXCR3-positive naive CD8 T cells. Study-wide points: Whereas both naive subsets had comparably high diversity, memory CD8+ cells had much lower diversity. Hydrophobicity was higher for TRB CDR3s found in CXCR3-positive naive cells than in CXCR3-negative naive cells. CXCR3 expression dropped partially after cryopreservation, and most assays relied on fresh PBMCs.

CD45RO-CCR7+CD27+CD95- expression identified naive CD8+ T cells. The CDR3 contains 13 residues. The germline gives CDR1 SGHNT, CDR2 YYREEE (reference sequence). With respect to this clonotype: Its antigen is unknown.

cDNA libraries for TRB were generated by 5' RACE incorporating UMI labels. No DNA is given; TCRdb re-called the 5' RACE reads and lists each CDR3 protein once. The sample's table shows approximately 66,000 distinct CDR3 sequences. The V call is TRBV5-4, the J call TRBJ2-1. The sequence was collected from a human donor in good health. Some clones in this sample may be carry-over from other donors' samples. The material sequenced was naive CXCR3- CD8+ T cells from blood. Subset here: CD45RO-CCR7+CD27+CD95- naive CD8+ T cells lacking CXCR3 (TNR3-). The chain's CDR3 is CASSLNRYNEQFF.